Included here is one T cell receptor (beta chain) sequence, with context. In the source study's methods: Nucleated cell number was recorded as an estimate derived from reference gene primer amplification. Sequencing used immunoSEQ multiplex PCR; TCRdb keeps in-frame clones, though not all of them. Clone size and V and J calls were adopted from that table, with D and trimming inferred from the DNA. The repertoire has under 80,000 clones, about 80% of them found once; the top ten carry 5.5% to 7.5%. The sample comes from a study of blood T cell repertoires in COVID-19. For the study at large: Samples representing acute and convalescent COVID-19 were sourced from the United States, Italy and Spain.

Trimming cost V 5 bases and J 4 bases, with 10 bases left between them. The germline V gene encodes CDR1 SGHNT and CDR2 YYREEE (reference sequence). This CDR3 comprises 13 residues. The sequenced material came from peripheral blood. The chain recombines TRBV5-4 with TRBJ2-1; D perhaps matches TRBD2 (5 bases). The receptor was derived from a woman aged 55-70 years with acute or convalescent COVID-19. The CDR3: CASRLEGYNEQFF. In DNA, the CDR3 is TGTGCCAGCAGGTTAGAGGGTTACAATGAGCAGTTCTTC.